The rows below give T cell receptor beta chains drawn from one sample of a study of shared clonotypes between healthy human individuals. Profiling relied on immunoSEQ multiplex PCR, and the TCRdb table lists in-frame clones only, not all of them. The repertoire holds 2 million to 2.5 million clones, with around 92% as singletons. Source material: naive CD4+ T cells from PBMCs. These receptors were obtained from a man younger than 30 in good health. Some clones in this sample may be carry-over from other donors' samples. Both conserved end residues are part of each CDR3. The D gene is left open where the match is weak. For some rows the clone size is stated as once, few or many, or as a class when expanded; others skip it.

size	length	D	V	J	CDR3	DNA
NA	15	NA	TRBV6-5	TRBJ2-3	CASAPLSGGADTQYF	TGTGCCAGCGCACCCCTATCTGGTGGGGCAGATACGCAGTATTTT
NA	15	TRBD1	TRBV11-1	TRBJ2-1	CASSGGQGAYNEQFF	TGTGCCAGCAGCGGGGGACAGGGGGCCTACAATGAGCAGTTCTTC
NA	13	NA	TRBV5-1	TRBJ2-7	CASSPDNGYEQYF	TGCGCCAGCAGCCCGGACAATGGCTACGAGCAGTACTTC
NA	16	TRBD1	TRBV6-6	TRBJ2-3	CASSGQGAGGTDTQYF	TGTGCCAGCAGCGGACAGGGGGCAGGTGGGACAGATACGCAGTATTTT
NA	15	NA	TRBV15	TRBJ1-5	CATSRGDMRNQPQHF	TGTGCCACCAGCAGAGGGGACATGCGGAATCAGCCCCAGCATTTT
NA	14	NA	TRBV27	TRBJ2-7	CASKALGPGYEQYF	TGTGCCAGCAAGGCTTTGGGGCCCGGCTACGAGCAGTACTTC
NA	15	TRBD1	TRBV6-1	TRBJ2-7	CASRAQTGLYAEQYF	TGTGCCAGCAGGGCCCAGACAGGGCTCTACGCGGAGCAGTACTTC
NA	14	NA	TRBV28	TRBJ1-5	CASNEGSRSQPQHF	TGTGCCAGCAATGAGGGGTCGCGAAGCCAGCCCCAGCATTTT
NA	15	TRBD1	TRBV10-3	TRBJ2-1	CAISGQGFDQNEQFF	TGTGCCATCAGTGGACAGGGTTTCGATCAAAATGAGCAGTTCTTC
NA	14	NA	TRBV9	TRBJ2-7	CASSVGPWPYEQYF	TGTGCCAGCAGCGTAGGGCCGTGGCCCTACGAGCAGTACTTC
NA	16	NA	TRBV4-1	TRBJ1-4	CASSQEGRPNNEKLFF	TGCGCCAGCAGCCAAGAGGGGAGGCCTAATAATGAAAAACTGTTTTTT
NA	14	NA	TRBV11-2	TRBJ2-2	CASSRGGHTGELFF	TGTGCCAGCAGCCGTGGTGGCCACACCGGGGAGCTGTTTTTT
NA	17	TRBD1	TRBV5-4	TRBJ2-4	CASSFSGGGGNKNIQYF	TGTGCCAGCAGCTTCTCAGGGGGCGGTGGGAACAAAAACATTCAGTACTTC
NA	13	TRBD1	TRBV11-1	TRBJ2-1	CASSPGQAREQFF	TGTGCCAGCAGCCCGGGACAGGCGCGTGAGCAGTTCTTC
NA	17	TRBD2	TRBV5-1	TRBJ2-3	CASSSGTSGRTRDTQYF	TGCGCCAGCAGCAGCGGGACTAGCGGGAGAACGAGAGATACGCAGTATTTT
NA	14	NA	TRBV6-5	TRBJ1-6	CASSRLGRDSPLHF	TGTGCCAGCAGTCGACTGGGGAGGGATTCACCCCTCCACTTT
NA	15	TRBD2	TRBV7-9	TRBJ2-4	CASSPSGTISNIQYF	TGTGCCAGCAGCCCCAGCGGGACCATTTCTAACATTCAGTACTTC
NA	15	NA	TRBV18	TRBJ1-1	CASSPNLGAATEAFF	TGTGCCAGCTCACCAAACTTGGGGGCTGCTACTGAAGCTTTCTTT
NA	17	NA	TRBV12-5	TRBJ2-7	CASGSLGGKNGDYEQYF	TGTGCTAGTGGTTCATTAGGCGGTAAAAATGGAGACTACGAGCAGTACTTC
NA	14	NA	TRBV28	TRBJ1-2	CASSPGGADYGYTF	TGTGCCAGCAGTCCCGGTGGGGCTGATTATGGCTACACCTTC
NA	14	TRBD1	TRBV2	TRBJ1-2	CASTGTAVNYGYTF	TGTGCCAGCACTGGGACAGCCGTTAACTATGGCTACACCTTC
NA	13	NA	TRBV10-3	TRBJ2-7	CAISEGDPYEQYF	TGTGCCATCAGTGAAGGCGACCCCTACGAGCAGTACTTC
NA	13	NA	TRBV7-9	TRBJ2-7	CASSLTGADEQYF	TGTGCCAGCAGCTTGACCGGGGCGGACGAGCAGTACTTC
NA	13	NA	TRBV6-4	TRBJ1-1	CASARQPNTEAFF	TGTGCCAGCGCCAGACAGCCCAACACTGAAGCTTTCTTT
once	13	TRBD1	TRBV6-1	TRBJ2-1	CASSVGQASEEFF	TGTGCCAGCAGTGTGGGACAGGCCTCCGAGGAGTTCTTC
NA	12	NA	TRBV28	TRBJ2-5	CASSLGEETQYF	TGTGCCAGCAGTTTAGGGGAAGAGACCCAGTACTTC
NA	16	TRBD2	TRBV28	TRBJ2-1	CASGFRTSGYYNEQFF	TGTGCCAGCGGGTTCAGGACTAGCGGGTATTACAATGAGCAGTTCTTC
NA	13	NA	TRBV29-1	TRBJ1-1	CSVGSYVNTEAFF	TGCAGCGTTGGATCTTATGTGAACACTGAAGCTTTCTTT
NA	15	NA	TRBV28	TRBJ2-7	CASSSSGTFAYEQYF	TGTGCCAGCAGTTCTTCCGGGACGTTCGCCTACGAGCAGTACTTC
NA	15	NA	TRBV4-1	TRBJ1-2	CASSQQHRDGYGYTF	TGCGCCAGCAGCCAACAACACCGGGACGGCTATGGCTACACCTTC
once	16	NA	TRBV27	TRBJ2-6	CASTAFRQSGANVLTF	TGTGCCAGCACCGCTTTTCGCCAGTCTGGGGCCAACGTCCTGACTTTC
NA	13	NA	TRBV5-1	TRBJ2-5	CASSFSPQETQYF	TGCGCCAGCAGCTTTAGTCCCCAAGAGACCCAGTACTTC
once	17	NA	TRBV27	TRBJ1-2	CASSLIHRAGVNYGYTF	TGTGCCAGCAGTTTAATTCACAGGGCGGGGGTGAACTATGGCTACACCTTC
NA	14	TRBD1	TRBV6-5	TRBJ1-2	CASSRIQGYRGYTF	TGTGCCAGCAGCCGAATACAGGGGTACCGTGGCTACACCTTC
NA	14	NA	TRBV5-1	TRBJ2-1	CASSLGTDGNEQFF	TGCGCCAGCAGCTTGGGTACGGATGGAAATGAGCAGTTCTTC
few	17	NA	TRBV12-5	TRBJ1-2	CASGLVRTNMGSYGYTF	TGTGCTAGTGGTTTGGTACGGACGAATATGGGTAGCTATGGCTACACCTTC
NA	15	NA	TRBV19	TRBJ1-4	CASNPTTVGSEKLFF	TGTGCCAGTAACCCGACGACCGTTGGTAGTGAAAAACTGTTTTTT
NA	14	TRBD1	TRBV11-2	TRBJ1-2	CASSFDRGSGGYTF	TGTGCCAGCAGCTTTGACAGGGGGTCCGGTGGCTACACCTTC
NA	15	TRBD2	TRBV10-3	TRBJ2-3	CAISRREGSTDTQYF	TGTGCCATCAGCCGCCGGGAGGGTAGCACAGATACGCAGTATTTT
NA	15	TRBD2	TRBV5-1	TRBJ2-3	CASTGLAGGSDTQYF	TGCGCCAGCACCGGACTAGCGGGAGGGTCAGATACGCAGTATTTT
NA	16	NA	TRBV4-3	TRBJ1-3	CASSQETGTSGNTIYF	TGCGCCAGCAGCCAAGAAACAGGCACCTCTGGAAACACCATATATTTT
NA	16	NA	TRBV9	TRBJ2-1	CASSVEGPSSYNEQFF	TGTGCCAGCAGCGTAGAGGGTCCAAGCTCCTACAATGAGCAGTTCTTC
NA	14	NA	TRBV4-2	TRBJ1-2	CASSQTTGHYGYTF	TGTGCCAGCAGCCAGACCACAGGGCACTATGGCTACACCTTC
NA	14	TRBD1	TRBV5-1	TRBJ2-5	CASSYRTGGETQYF	TGCGCCAGCAGCTATCGGACAGGGGGGGAGACCCAGTACTTC
NA	14	TRBD1	TRBV7-3	TRBJ2-5	CASSLGTGPETQYF	TGTGCCAGCAGCTTAGGGACAGGGCCCGAGACCCAGTACTTC
NA	14	NA	TRBV2	TRBJ2-3	CASSSSLATDTQYF	TGTGCCAGCAGCTCGTCCCTGGCGACAGATACGCAGTATTTT
NA	15	TRBD1	TRBV5-4	TRBJ2-3	CASRGRTGGTDTQYF	TGTGCCAGCAGGGGGAGGACAGGGGGAACAGATACGCAGTATTTT
NA	14	NA	TRBV18	TRBJ2-7	CASSPSMGEWEQYF	TGTGCCAGCTCACCAAGCATGGGGGAGTGGGAGCAGTACTTC